Listed below are T cell receptor beta chains from one sample, sequenced in a study of blood T cells in healthy people across ages. TCRdb called the 5' RACE reads again in MiXCR, with one record for every CDR3 protein. This sample has about 1.8 million distinct CDR3 sequences, with 49% found just once. Sequencing input: blood. The source is a woman aged 40 to 49 in good health. Both conserved end residues are part of each CDR3.

TRBV15,TRBJ1-4,CATSREDRSNEKLFF
TRBV9,.,CASSVGRSREQYF
TRBV20-1,TRBJ1-2,CSARAGGLQGYTF
TRBV20-1,TRBJ1-4,CSARDRQGSEKLFF
TRBV7-5,TRBJ2-7,CISVPEASLHEQYF
TRBV25-1,TRBJ2-7,CASSGTTLSYEQYF
TRBV5-6,TRBJ2-5,CASSLDGGQQYF
TRBV6-2/TRBV6-3,TRBJ1-5,CASSYSDGTQGPQHF
TRBV4-1,TRBJ2-3,CASSLNPGGSTDTQYF
TRBV7-2,TRBJ1-1,CASSGGGVKALNTEAFF
TRBV7-2,TRBJ2-1,CASRVSGGATEQFF
TRBV5-1,TRBJ2-3,CASSPGGTVSSTDTQYF
TRBV7-2,TRBJ2-7,CASSSNVWGTTYEQYF
TRBV20-1,TRBJ1-2,CSAQTGGTYGYTF
TRBV6-6,TRBJ2-6,CASSRVGTSGANVLTF
TRBV20-1,TRBJ2-5,CSAPTWAGGETQYF
TRBV20-1,TRBJ1-2,CSARDPGFGYGYTF
TRBV7-2,TRBJ1-4,CASSLRTGLFGEKLFF